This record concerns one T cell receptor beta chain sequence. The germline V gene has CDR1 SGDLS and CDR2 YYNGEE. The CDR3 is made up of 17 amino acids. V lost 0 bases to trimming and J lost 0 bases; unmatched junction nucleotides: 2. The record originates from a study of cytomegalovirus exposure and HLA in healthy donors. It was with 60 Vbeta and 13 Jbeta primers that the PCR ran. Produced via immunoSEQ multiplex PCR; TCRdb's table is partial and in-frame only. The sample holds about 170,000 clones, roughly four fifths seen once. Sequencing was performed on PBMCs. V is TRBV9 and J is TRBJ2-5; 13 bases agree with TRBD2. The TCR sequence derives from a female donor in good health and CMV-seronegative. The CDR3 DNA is TGTGCCAGCAGCGTAGGACTAGCGGGGGGCTACCAAGAGACCCAGTACTTC. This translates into CASSVGLAGGYQETQYF.